The entry below describes one TCR beta chain. The target antigen is unknown. Germline and junction disagree at one end, which may indicate a read error. 5'RACE template switching added a universal primer site and UMIs to TCR cDNA. TCRdb reprocessed the 5' RACE reads via MiXCR and lists one record per CDR3 protein. This sample has 620,000 or so distinct CDR3 sequences, with about 12% found just once. This CDR3 has 15 amino acids. Germline CDR1 and CDR2: LNHNV and YYDKDF (reference sequence). The sample belongs to a study of T cells after yellow fever vaccination. Background on the study: Preparation of fractions with low cell numbers was performed using SMART-Seq v4 Ultra Low Input. General study findings and limits: Booster samples showed a return of most primary-vaccination clones (roughly 96% CD4, 85% to 90% CD8). Weaker overall, the secondary response nonetheless peaked faster (day 5 versus 15).

The sequencing used PBMCs, collected on the day of the yellow fever booster vaccination. This sequence originates from a young man who received the YFV17D yellow fever vaccine. The chain combines TRBV15 with TRBJ2-7, with 11 bases fitting TRBD1. The CDR3 DNA is TGTGACACCAGCAGCCGGGACAGGGGGATCTACGAGCAGTACTTC. The encoded protein is CDTSSRDRGIYEQYF.